Below, one TCR beta chain is given with its context. The antigen is unknown. Libraries were made from TCR beta cDNA, and they carried unique molecular identifiers. About 500,000 cDNA molecules were obtained from roughly 1.1 to 9.2 million T cells. Each CDR3 protein gets one entry after TCRdb re-called the PCR reads with MiXCR. There are some 690,000 distinct CDR3 sequences in the sample; roughly three fifths occur only once, and around 10% lies in the top ten. This specimen belongs to a study of post-analysis software for immune sequencing data. Study-wide results and caveats: In multiple sclerosis, normalized Chao1 diversity was significantly below that of controls. Patients had higher frequencies than controls of roughly 5 TRBV segments, including TRBV5-6, TRBV5-1 and TRBV20-1.

V shed 0 bases and J shed 4 bases, with 9 bases lying between them. The germline V gene has CDR1 SGHRS and CDR2 YFSETQ. The CDR3 has 14 residues. The chain is built from TRBV5-1 and TRBJ2-3, with no clear D. This sequence was found in a girl aged 2-10 years with multiple sclerosis. The sequencing input was blood. CDR3: CASSLGVVSDTQYF. In DNA, the CDR3 is TGCGCCAGCAGCTTGGGGGTGGTTTCAGATACGCAGTATTTT.